This T cell receptor (beta chain) is drawn from a study of T cell responses to AZD1222 COVID-19 vaccine. Germline lookup yields CDR1 SGHAT and CDR2 FQNNGV. The V end was cut by 6 bases, the J end by 0 bases, with 15 bases between. This CDR3 has 17 amino acids. Produced via immunoSEQ multiplex PCR; TCRdb's table is partial and in-frame only. Here the sample spans about 150,000 clones, 75% to 95% being singletons. Points on this clone: Antigen specificity is unknown.

Findings of the study overall: Just a handful of AZD1222 recipients tested seropositive at baseline.

The chain is built from TRBV11-2 and TRBJ1-6, with no clear D. The specimen comprised peripheral blood, sampled on day 0 of MenACWY control vaccination. This TCR was recovered from an adult in good health. The chain's CDR3 is CASRLSPLVSYNSPLHF. CDR3 nucleotides: TGTGCCAGCAGACTAAGCCCGTTAGTCTCCTATAATTCACCCCTCCACTTT.